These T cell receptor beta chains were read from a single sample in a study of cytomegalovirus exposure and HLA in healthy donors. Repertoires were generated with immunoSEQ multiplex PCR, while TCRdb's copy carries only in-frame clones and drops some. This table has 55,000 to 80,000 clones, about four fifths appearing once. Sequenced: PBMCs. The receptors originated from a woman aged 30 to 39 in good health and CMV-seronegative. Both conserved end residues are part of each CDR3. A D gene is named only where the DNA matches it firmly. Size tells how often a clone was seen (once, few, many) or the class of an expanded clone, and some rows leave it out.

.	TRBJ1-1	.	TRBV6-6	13	CASSSGGGTEAFF	TGTGCCAGCAGTTCCGGGGGGGGCACTGAAGCTTTCTTT
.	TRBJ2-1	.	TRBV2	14	CASSLLSSYNEQFF	TGTGCCAGCAGCTTACTTAGCTCCTACAATGAGCAGTTCTTC
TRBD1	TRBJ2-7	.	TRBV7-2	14	CASSPGTGNYEQYF	TGTGCCAGCAGCCCCGGGACAGGGAACTACGAGCAGTACTTC
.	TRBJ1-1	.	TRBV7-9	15	CSSSSEGIMNTEAFF	TGTTCCAGCAGCTCCGAGGGAATTATGAACACTGAAGCTTTCTTT
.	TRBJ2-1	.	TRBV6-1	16	CASSELVGSSYNEQFF	TGTGCCAGCAGTGAACTTGTTGGGAGCTCCTACAATGAGCAGTTCTTC
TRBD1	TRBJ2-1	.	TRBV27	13	CASSYSGQREQFF	TGTGCCAGCAGTTACTCGGGACAGAGGGAGCAGTTCTTC
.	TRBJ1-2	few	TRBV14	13	CASSAGRTYGYTF	TGTGCCAGCAGCGCGGGACGGACCTATGGCTACACCTTC
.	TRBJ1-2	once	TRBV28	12	CASSLGLYGYTF	TGTGCCAGCAGTTTAGGACTTTATGGCTACACCTTC
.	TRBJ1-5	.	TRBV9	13	CASSSRGNQPQHF	TGTGCCAGCAGCTCGCGGGGGAATCAGCCCCAGCATTTT
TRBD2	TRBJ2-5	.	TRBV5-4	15	CASSSRELAEETQYF	TGTGCCAGCAGCTCCAGAGAGCTAGCGGAAGAGACCCAGTACTTC
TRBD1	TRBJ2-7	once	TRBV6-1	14	CASSENRGFYEQYF	TGTGCCAGCAGTGAAAACAGGGGTTTCTACGAGCAGTACTTC
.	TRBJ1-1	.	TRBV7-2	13	CASSLAVQSVAFF	TGTGCCAGCAGCTTAGCGGTCCAGTCAGTAGCTTTCTTT
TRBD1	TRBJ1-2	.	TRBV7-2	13	CASSSNRGRGYTF	TGTGCCAGCAGCTCAAACAGGGGCCGCGGCTACACCTTC
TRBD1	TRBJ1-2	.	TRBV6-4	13	CASSNSTGTGYTF	TGTGCCAGCAGTAACTCGACAGGGACCGGCTACACCTTC
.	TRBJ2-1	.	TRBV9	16	CASSVATRAAYNEQFF	TGTGCCAGCAGCGTAGCTACGAGGGCAGCCTACAATGAGCAGTTCTTC
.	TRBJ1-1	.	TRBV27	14	CASSFTIGAREAFF	TGTGCCAGCAGTTTTACGATAGGGGCCCGGGAAGCTTTCTTT
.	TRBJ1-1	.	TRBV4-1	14	CASSPTSLNTEAFF	TGCGCCAGCAGCCCCACCAGTTTGAACACTGAAGCTTTCTTT